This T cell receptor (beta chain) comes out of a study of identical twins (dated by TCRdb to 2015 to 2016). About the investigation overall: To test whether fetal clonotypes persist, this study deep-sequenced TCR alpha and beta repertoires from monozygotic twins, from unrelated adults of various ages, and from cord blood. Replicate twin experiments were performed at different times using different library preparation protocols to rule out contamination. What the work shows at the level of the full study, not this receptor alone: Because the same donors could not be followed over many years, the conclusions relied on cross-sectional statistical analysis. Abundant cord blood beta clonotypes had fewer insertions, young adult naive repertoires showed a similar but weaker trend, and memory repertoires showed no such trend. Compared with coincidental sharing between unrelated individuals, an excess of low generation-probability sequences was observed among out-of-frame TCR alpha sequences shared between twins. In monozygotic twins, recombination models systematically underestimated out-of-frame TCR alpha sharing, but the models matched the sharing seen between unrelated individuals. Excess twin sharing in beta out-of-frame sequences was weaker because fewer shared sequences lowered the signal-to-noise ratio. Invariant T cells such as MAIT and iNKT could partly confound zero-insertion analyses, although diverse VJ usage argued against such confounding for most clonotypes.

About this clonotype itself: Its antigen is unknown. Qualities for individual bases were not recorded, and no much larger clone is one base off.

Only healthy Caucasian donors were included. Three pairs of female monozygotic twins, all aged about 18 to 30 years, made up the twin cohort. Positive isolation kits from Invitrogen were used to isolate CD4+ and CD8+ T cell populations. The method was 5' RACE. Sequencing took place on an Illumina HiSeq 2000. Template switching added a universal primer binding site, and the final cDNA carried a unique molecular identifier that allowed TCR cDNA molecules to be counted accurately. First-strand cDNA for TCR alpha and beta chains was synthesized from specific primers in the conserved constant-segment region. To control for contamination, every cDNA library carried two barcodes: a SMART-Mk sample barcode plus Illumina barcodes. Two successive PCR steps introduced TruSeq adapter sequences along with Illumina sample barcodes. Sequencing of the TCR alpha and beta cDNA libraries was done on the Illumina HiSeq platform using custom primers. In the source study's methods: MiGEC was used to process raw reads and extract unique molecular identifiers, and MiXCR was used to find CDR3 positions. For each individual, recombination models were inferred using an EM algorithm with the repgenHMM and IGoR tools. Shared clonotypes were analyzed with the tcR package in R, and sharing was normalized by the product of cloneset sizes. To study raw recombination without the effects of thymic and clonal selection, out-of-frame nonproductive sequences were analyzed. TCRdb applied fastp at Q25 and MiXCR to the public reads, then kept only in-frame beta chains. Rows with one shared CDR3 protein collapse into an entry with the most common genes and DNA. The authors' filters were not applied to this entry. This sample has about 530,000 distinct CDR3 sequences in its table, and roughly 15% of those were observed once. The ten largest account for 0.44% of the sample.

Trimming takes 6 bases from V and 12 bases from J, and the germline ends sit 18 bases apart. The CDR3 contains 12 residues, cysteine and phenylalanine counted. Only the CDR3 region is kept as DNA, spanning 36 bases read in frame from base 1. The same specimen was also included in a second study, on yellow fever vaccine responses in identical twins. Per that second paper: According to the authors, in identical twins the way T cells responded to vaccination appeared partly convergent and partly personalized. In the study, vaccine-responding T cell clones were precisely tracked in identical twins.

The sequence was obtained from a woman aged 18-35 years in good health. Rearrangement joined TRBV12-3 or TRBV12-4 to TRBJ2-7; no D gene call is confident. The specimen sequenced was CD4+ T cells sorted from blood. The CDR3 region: CASSLGRLRWYF. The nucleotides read TGTGCCAGCAGCCTCGGACGGCTGAGGTGGTACTTC.